The clone carrying this T cell receptor beta chain has just a few counts. The sample comes from a study of control samples from healthy donors and cancer patients. Clones were read by immunoSEQ multiplex PCR, and TCRdb kept only the in-frame ones, dropping some. The data show 390,000 or so clones, 75% to 95% seen once. The source is a man aged 40-49 years with head and neck cancer. The sequenced material came from PBMCs.

The CDR3, as DNA: TGTGCCAGCAGCGAAAAACAGGGACAGGGTAACACCGGGGAGCTGTTTTTT. Protein: CASSEKQGQGNTGELFF. The chain uses TRBV6-1 and TRBJ2-2, with 9 bases identical to TRBD1. The CDR3 is 17 amino acids. CDR1 is MNHNS, CDR2 SASEGT, per germline. Trimming at V came to 6 bases and at J to 2 bases, leaving 10 bases not matched to a gene.